These T cell receptor beta chains were read from a single sample in a study of blood T cell repertoires in COVID-19. The protocol was immunoSEQ multiplex PCR, while the TCRdb copy is restricted to in-frame clones and leaves out a portion. In the table there are about 120,000 clones, roughly nine tenths of which are singletons. What was sequenced was peripheral blood. These TCRs come from a woman aged 65 to 85 with COVID-19, enrolled during active disease. Each CDR3 is given with its conserved first and last residue. D genes are given only for firm matches. Rows may omit the clone size; those that give it use once, few, many or a size class.

v_call: TRBV7-9
cdr3_length: 16
d_call: TRBD2
clone_size: -
j_call: TRBJ2-3
cdr3_nt: TGTGCCAGCAGCTTAGAGACTAGCAGATCCACAGATACGCAGTATTTT
cdr3_aa: CASSLETSRSTDTQYF

v_call: TRBV2
cdr3_length: 14
d_call: TRBD1
clone_size: -
j_call: TRBJ1-1
cdr3_nt: TGTGCCAGCAACCTCCAGGGGGCTGGTAATGAAGCTTTCTTT
cdr3_aa: CASNLQGAGNEAFF

v_call: TRBV28
cdr3_length: 15
d_call: -
clone_size: -
j_call: TRBJ2-7
cdr3_nt: TGTGCCAGCAGTCAGTACCAGGGGTCCTACTACGAGCAGTACTTC
cdr3_aa: CASSQYQGSYYEQYF

v_call: TRBV14
cdr3_length: 13
d_call: TRBD2
clone_size: -
j_call: TRBJ2-1
cdr3_nt: TGTGCCAGCAGCTCAAGGCCGGGGGGGCGGCAGTTCTTC
cdr3_aa: CASSSRPGGRQFF

v_call: TRBV24-1
cdr3_length: 12
d_call: TRBD1
clone_size: few
j_call: TRBJ1-5
cdr3_nt: TGTGCCACCAGTCAGGGGGGTCAGCCCCAGCATTTT
cdr3_aa: CATSQGGQPQHF

v_call: TRBV9
cdr3_length: 17
d_call: TRBD2
clone_size: once
j_call: TRBJ2-1
cdr3_nt: TGTGCCAGCAGCGTCTTCTCCGGCGCGGGGGGTATCGATGAGCAGTTCTTC
cdr3_aa: CASSVFSGAGGIDEQFF

v_call: TRBV5-1
cdr3_length: 15
d_call: -
clone_size: -
j_call: TRBJ1-6
cdr3_nt: TGCGCCAGCAGCTTGGCGCAGGGGCTCACTTCACCCCTCCACTTT
cdr3_aa: CASSLAQGLTSPLHF

v_call: TRBV5-1
cdr3_length: 15
d_call: -
clone_size: -
j_call: TRBJ1-3
cdr3_nt: TGCGCCAGCAGTCAGGGGTACACCTTTGGAAACACCATATATTTT
cdr3_aa: CASSQGYTFGNTIYF

v_call: TRBV12-3/TRBV12-4
cdr3_length: 11
d_call: -
clone_size: -
j_call: TRBJ2-5
cdr3_nt: TGTGCCAGCAGTTTTCTAGAGACCCAGTACTTC
cdr3_aa: CASSFLETQYF

v_call: TRBV19
cdr3_length: 14
d_call: TRBD1
clone_size: -
j_call: TRBJ2-5
cdr3_nt: TGTGCCAGTAGTATGGGGACAGGGTGGGAGACCCAGTACTTC
cdr3_aa: CASSMGTGWETQYF

v_call: TRBV5-1
cdr3_length: 14
d_call: TRBD1
clone_size: -
j_call: TRBJ1-1
cdr3_nt: TGCGCCAGCAGCTTGACAGACAGGGGGGCTGAAGCTTTCTTT
cdr3_aa: CASSLTDRGAEAFF

v_call: TRBV19
cdr3_length: 14
d_call: TRBD1
clone_size: once
j_call: TRBJ1-1
cdr3_nt: TGTGCCAGTAGGGTACAGGGGGCTTACACTGAAGCTTTCTTT
cdr3_aa: CASRVQGAYTEAFF

v_call: TRBV5-1
cdr3_length: 16
d_call: TRBD2
clone_size: -
j_call: TRBJ2-3
cdr3_nt: TGCGCCAGCAGCTTGCCGACTAGCGGGGGAACAGATACGCAGTATTTT
cdr3_aa: CASSLPTSGGTDTQYF

v_call: TRBV28
cdr3_length: 13
d_call: TRBD1
clone_size: -
j_call: TRBJ1-2
cdr3_nt: TGTGCCAGCACAGGGGGCCCGACCTATGGCTACACCTTC
cdr3_aa: CASTGGPTYGYTF

v_call: TRBV2
cdr3_length: 13
d_call: TRBD1
clone_size: -
j_call: TRBJ2-7
cdr3_nt: TGTGCCATCCGGGACAGGGGATTCTACGAGCAGTACTTC
cdr3_aa: CAIRDRGFYEQYF

v_call: TRBV7-6
cdr3_length: 14
d_call: -
clone_size: -
j_call: TRBJ1-1
cdr3_nt: TGTGCCAGCAGCTTCTTGGCAGGGGAATCTGAAGCTTTCTTT
cdr3_aa: CASSFLAGESEAFF

v_call: TRBV6-5
cdr3_length: 15
d_call: -
clone_size: -
j_call: TRBJ2-3
cdr3_nt: TGTGCCAGCTCCCTCCGGGATCCAACCACAGATACGCAGTATTTT
cdr3_aa: CASSLRDPTTDTQYF

v_call: TRBV19
cdr3_length: 17
d_call: TRBD1
clone_size: -
j_call: TRBJ2-6
cdr3_nt: TGTGCCAGTAGTCCCGGGACAGGGCCTCTGGGGGCCAACGTCCTGACTTTC
cdr3_aa: CASSPGTGPLGANVLTF

v_call: TRBV27
cdr3_length: 16
d_call: -
clone_size: -
j_call: TRBJ2-1
cdr3_nt: TGTGCCAGCACCAACCAGGAGGGAAGCTCCTACAATGAGCAGTTCTTC
cdr3_aa: CASTNQEGSSYNEQFF

v_call: TRBV5-1
cdr3_length: 14
d_call: -
clone_size: -
j_call: TRBJ2-7
cdr3_nt: TGCGCCAGCAACACCAACCAGGGGGGCAACGAGCAGTACTTC
cdr3_aa: CASNTNQGGNEQYF

v_call: TRBV18
cdr3_length: 15
d_call: TRBD1
clone_size: -
j_call: TRBJ1-6
cdr3_nt: TGTGCCAGCTCACCACCGGGACAGAATAATTCACCCCTCCACTTT
cdr3_aa: CASSPPGQNNSPLHF

v_call: TRBV7-2
cdr3_length: 15
d_call: TRBD2
clone_size: -
j_call: TRBJ2-2
cdr3_nt: TGTGCCAGCAGCTTAGCGGGACTAGCAGGCGGGGAGCTGTTTTTT
cdr3_aa: CASSLAGLAGGELFF

v_call: TRBV5-1
cdr3_length: 13
d_call: TRBD1
clone_size: -
j_call: TRBJ1-3
cdr3_nt: TGCGCCAGCAGCTTGGAGACAGGGGAAACCATATATTTT
cdr3_aa: CASSLETGETIYF

v_call: TRBV18
cdr3_length: 15
d_call: -
clone_size: -
j_call: TRBJ2-5
cdr3_nt: TGTGCCAGCTCACCAGACAGTAGACTCCAAGAGACCCAGTACTTC
cdr3_aa: CASSPDSRLQETQYF

v_call: TRBV7-3
cdr3_length: 15
d_call: TRBD1
clone_size: -
j_call: TRBJ2-7
cdr3_nt: TGTGCCAGCAGTCATTCCGGGACAGACTCCTACGAGCAGTACTTC
cdr3_aa: CASSHSGTDSYEQYF

v_call: TRBV3-1/TRBV3-2
cdr3_length: 15
d_call: -
clone_size: -
j_call: TRBJ2-7
cdr3_nt: TGTGCCAGCAGCCAAGCCTATGGTGGTATATACGAGCAGTACTTC
cdr3_aa: CASSQAYGGIYEQYF

v_call: TRBV2
cdr3_length: 14
d_call: -
clone_size: few
j_call: TRBJ1-6
cdr3_nt: TGTGCCAGCAGTGAATGGAGGACGAATTCACCCCTCCACTTT
cdr3_aa: CASSEWRTNSPLHF

v_call: TRBV4-1
cdr3_length: 12
d_call: -
clone_size: few
j_call: TRBJ2-2
cdr3_nt: TGCGCCAGCAGCAGCGGGACCGGGGAGCTGTTTTTT
cdr3_aa: CASSSGTGELFF

v_call: TRBV5-1
cdr3_length: 15
d_call: TRBD1
clone_size: -
j_call: TRBJ1-4
cdr3_nt: TGCGCCAGCAGCGGGGGACAGGGGGCTAATGAAAAACTGTTTTTT
cdr3_aa: CASSGGQGANEKLFF

v_call: TRBV9
cdr3_length: 14
d_call: TRBD2
clone_size: -
j_call: TRBJ2-1
cdr3_nt: TGTGCCAGCAGTCCGGGACTAGCGGAAAGTGAGCAGTTCTTC
cdr3_aa: CASSPGLAESEQFF

v_call: TRBV5-1
cdr3_length: 13
d_call: -
clone_size: -
j_call: TRBJ2-1
cdr3_nt: TGCGCCAGCAGACGGGACTCCGACAATGAGCAGTTCTTC
cdr3_aa: CASRRDSDNEQFF

v_call: TRBV28
cdr3_length: 15
d_call: -
clone_size: once
j_call: TRBJ2-7
cdr3_nt: TGTGCCAGCAGTCGGGTCTGGGGGCGTTCCGACGAGCAGTACTTC
cdr3_aa: CASSRVWGRSDEQYF

v_call: TRBV30
cdr3_length: 13
d_call: TRBD2
clone_size: -
j_call: TRBJ2-2
cdr3_nt: TGTGCCTGGATGGGGGGGAGCTCCGGGGAGCTGTTTTTT
cdr3_aa: CAWMGGSSGELFF

v_call: TRBV19
cdr3_length: 17
d_call: TRBD2
clone_size: -
j_call: TRBJ2-3
cdr3_nt: TGTGCCAGTAGTTCCCCCCGGGGAGGGCACGGGCCAGATACGCAGTATTTT
cdr3_aa: CASSSPRGGHGPDTQYF

v_call: TRBV29-1
cdr3_length: 16
d_call: -
clone_size: -
j_call: TRBJ2-7
cdr3_nt: TGCAGCGTTGCGGGGGTAGGGGCAGGTTCAACCTACGAGCAGTACTTC
cdr3_aa: CSVAGVGAGSTYEQYF

v_call: TRBV18
cdr3_length: 13
d_call: TRBD1
clone_size: -
j_call: TRBJ1-2
cdr3_nt: TGTGCCAGCTCACGGACAGGGGACTATGGCTACACCTTC
cdr3_aa: CASSRTGDYGYTF

v_call: TRBV2
cdr3_length: 13
d_call: -
clone_size: -
j_call: TRBJ1-5
cdr3_nt: TGTGCCAGCAGGACGCAGGGTGGTCAGCCCCAGCATTTT
cdr3_aa: CASRTQGGQPQHF

v_call: TRBV28
cdr3_length: 15
d_call: TRBD1
clone_size: few
j_call: TRBJ1-4
cdr3_nt: TGTGCCAGCAGCTCTCCCGGGACAGGGGATGAAAAACTGTTTTTT
cdr3_aa: CASSSPGTGDEKLFF

v_call: TRBV19
cdr3_length: 14
d_call: -
clone_size: -
j_call: TRBJ1-1
cdr3_nt: TGTGCCAGTAGTAGTTCTGGCGGGAACACTGAAGCTTTCTTT
cdr3_aa: CASSSSGGNTEAFF

v_call: TRBV2
cdr3_length: 15
d_call: -
clone_size: once
j_call: TRBJ2-3
cdr3_nt: TGTGCCAGCAGTGCTAGGACTGTTAGCACAGATACGCAGTATTTT
cdr3_aa: CASSARTVSTDTQYF

v_call: TRBV19
cdr3_length: 15
d_call: -
clone_size: -
j_call: TRBJ1-5
cdr3_nt: TGTGCCAGTATGGGGGGGGGACTAAGCAATCAGCCCCAGCATTTT
cdr3_aa: CASMGGGLSNQPQHF

v_call: TRBV2
cdr3_length: 13
d_call: -
clone_size: -
j_call: TRBJ1-1
cdr3_nt: TGTGCCAGCAGTGAAGGGGGGAGGACTGAAGCTTTCTTT
cdr3_aa: CASSEGGRTEAFF

v_call: TRBV6-5
cdr3_length: 15
d_call: -
clone_size: -
j_call: TRBJ1-1
cdr3_nt: TGTGCCAGCAGTTACTCGAGGCAGGGGAGCACTGAAGCTTTCTTT
cdr3_aa: CASSYSRQGSTEAFF

v_call: TRBV12-3/TRBV12-4
cdr3_length: 13
d_call: -
clone_size: -
j_call: TRBJ1-2
cdr3_nt: TGTGCCAGCAGACAGCTCCTTAACTATGGCTACACCTTC
cdr3_aa: CASRQLLNYGYTF

v_call: TRBV7-6
cdr3_length: 19
d_call: TRBD2
clone_size: once
j_call: TRBJ2-3
cdr3_nt: TGTGCCAGCAGCTTATGGAGCCCCGGCACTAGCGGGGCTGTAGATACGCAGTATTTT
cdr3_aa: CASSLWSPGTSGAVDTQYF

v_call: TRBV28
cdr3_length: 13
d_call: TRBD1
clone_size: -
j_call: TRBJ1-1
cdr3_nt: TGTGCCACCGCGGACAGGGGTAACACTGAAGCTTTCTTT
cdr3_aa: CATADRGNTEAFF

v_call: TRBV29-1
cdr3_length: 14
d_call: -
clone_size: -
j_call: TRBJ1-1
cdr3_nt: TGCAGCGTCGTTGGAGGGTCCTTGAACACTGAAGCTTTCTTT
cdr3_aa: CSVVGGSLNTEAFF

v_call: TRBV4-1
cdr3_length: 15
d_call: TRBD1
clone_size: -
j_call: TRBJ1-4
cdr3_nt: TGCGCCAGCAGCGTGGGGACAGGGGGTTGGGAAAAACTGTTTTTT
cdr3_aa: CASSVGTGGWEKLFF

v_call: TRBV5-1
cdr3_length: 14
d_call: -
clone_size: -
j_call: TRBJ2-7
cdr3_nt: TGCGCCAGCAGCTCCCAGGGTAACCCCTACGAGCAGTACTTC
cdr3_aa: CASSSQGNPYEQYF

v_call: TRBV30
cdr3_length: 13
d_call: TRBD2
clone_size: -
j_call: TRBJ2-7
cdr3_nt: TGTGCCTGGACGGGGGGTTCGTCCTACGAGCAGTACTTC
cdr3_aa: CAWTGGSSYEQYF

v_call: TRBV28
cdr3_length: 16
d_call: -
clone_size: -
j_call: TRBJ1-5
cdr3_nt: TGTGCCAGCAGTTCCCACGGAGGGGCTAAAACCCAGCCCCAGCATTTT
cdr3_aa: CASSSHGGAKTQPQHF

v_call: TRBV7-8
cdr3_length: 15
d_call: TRBD1
clone_size: -
j_call: TRBJ1-1
cdr3_nt: TGTGCCAGCAGCTTAGTGCCTACAGGGGGCACTGAAGCTTTCTTT
cdr3_aa: CASSLVPTGGTEAFF